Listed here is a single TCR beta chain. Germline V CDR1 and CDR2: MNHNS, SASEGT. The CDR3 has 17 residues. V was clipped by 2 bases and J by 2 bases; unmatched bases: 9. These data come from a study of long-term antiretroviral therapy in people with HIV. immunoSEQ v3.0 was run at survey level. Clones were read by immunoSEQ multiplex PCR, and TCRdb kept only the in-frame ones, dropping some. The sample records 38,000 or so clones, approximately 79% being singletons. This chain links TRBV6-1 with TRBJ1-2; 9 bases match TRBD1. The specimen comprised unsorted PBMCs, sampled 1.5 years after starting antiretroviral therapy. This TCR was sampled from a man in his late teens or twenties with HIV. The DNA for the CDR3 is TGTGCCAGCAGTGAATGGGCTTTGGGACAGGGAAACTATGGCTACACCTTC. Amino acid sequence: CASSEWALGQGNYGYTF.